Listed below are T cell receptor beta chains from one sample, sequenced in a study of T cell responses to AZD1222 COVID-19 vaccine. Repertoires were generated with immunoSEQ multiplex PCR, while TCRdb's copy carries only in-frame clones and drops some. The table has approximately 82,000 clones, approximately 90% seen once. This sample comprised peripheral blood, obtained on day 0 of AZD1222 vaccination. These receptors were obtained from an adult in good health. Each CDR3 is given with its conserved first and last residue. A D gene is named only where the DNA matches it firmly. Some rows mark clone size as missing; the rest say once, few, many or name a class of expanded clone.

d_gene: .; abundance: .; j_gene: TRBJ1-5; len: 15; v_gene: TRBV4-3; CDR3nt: TGCGCCAGCAGCCAAGGGCTATCGAGCAATCAGCCCCAGCATTTT; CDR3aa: CASSQGLSSNQPQHF
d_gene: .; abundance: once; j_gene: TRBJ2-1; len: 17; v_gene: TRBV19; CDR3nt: TGTGCCAGTAGTAACGATCTATCGACAGGAGGGGGGGGTGAGCAGTTCTTC; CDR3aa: CASSNDLSTGGGGEQFF
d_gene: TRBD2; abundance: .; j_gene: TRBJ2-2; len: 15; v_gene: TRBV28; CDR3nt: TGTGCCAGCAGTTCGGGAGGGGGGCCCACCGGGGAGCTGTTTTTT; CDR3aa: CASSSGGGPTGELFF
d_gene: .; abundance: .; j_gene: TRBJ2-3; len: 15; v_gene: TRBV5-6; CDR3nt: TGTGCCAGCAGCTTGGTCCCAAGAACCACAGATACGCAGTATTTT; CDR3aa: CASSLVPRTTDTQYF
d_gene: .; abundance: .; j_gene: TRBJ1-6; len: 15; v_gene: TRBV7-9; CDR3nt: TGTGCCAGCAGCTTGGTGGACGGTTTTAATTCACCCCTCCACTTT; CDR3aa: CASSLVDGFNSPLHF
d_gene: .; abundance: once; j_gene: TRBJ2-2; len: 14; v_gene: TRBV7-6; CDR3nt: TGTGCCAGCAGCTCCCTAGCGTTCACCGGGGAGCTGTTTTTT; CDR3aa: CASSSLAFTGELFF
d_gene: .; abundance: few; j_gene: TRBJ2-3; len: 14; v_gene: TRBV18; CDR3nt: TGTGCCAGCTCACCCGCTCCCCCCACAGATACGCAGTATTTT; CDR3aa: CASSPAPPTDTQYF
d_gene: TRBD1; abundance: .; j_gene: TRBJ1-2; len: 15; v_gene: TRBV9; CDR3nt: TGTGCCAGCAGCGCGGGACAGGGGCCCGACTATGGCTACACCTTC; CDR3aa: CASSAGQGPDYGYTF
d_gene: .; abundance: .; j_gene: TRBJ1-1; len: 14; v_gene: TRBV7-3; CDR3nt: TGTGCCAGCAGCCCCGGGAGGGCAGGGACTGAAGCTTTCTTT; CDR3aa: CASSPGRAGTEAFF
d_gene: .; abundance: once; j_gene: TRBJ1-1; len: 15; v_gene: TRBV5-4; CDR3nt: TGTGCCAGCAGCCCATTCTTACAGGGCAAGACTGAAGCTTTCTTT; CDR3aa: CASSPFLQGKTEAFF
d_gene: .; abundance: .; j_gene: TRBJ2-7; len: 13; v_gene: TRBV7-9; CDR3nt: TGTGCCAGCAGCTTTGGGCAGACCTACGAGCAGTACTTC; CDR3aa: CASSFGQTYEQYF
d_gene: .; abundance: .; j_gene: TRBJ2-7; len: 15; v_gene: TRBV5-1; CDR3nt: TGCGCCAGCAGCTTGGTGTCAGGGGGAGGCTACGAGCAGTACTTC; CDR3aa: CASSLVSGGGYEQYF
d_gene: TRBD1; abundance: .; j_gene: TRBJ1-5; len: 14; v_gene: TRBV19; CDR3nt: TGTGCCAGTAGTGAAGGGACAGGCAGACAGCCCCAGCATTTT; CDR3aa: CASSEGTGRQPQHF
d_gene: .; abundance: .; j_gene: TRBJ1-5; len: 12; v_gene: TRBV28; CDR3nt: TGTGCCAGTACAACGGGGGACCAGCCCCAGCATTTT; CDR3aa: CASTTGDQPQHF
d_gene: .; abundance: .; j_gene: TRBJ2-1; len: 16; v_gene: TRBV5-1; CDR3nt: TGCGCCAGCAGCTTGGCGGGGTTGGATCACTACAATGAGCAGTTCTTC; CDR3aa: CASSLAGLDHYNEQFF
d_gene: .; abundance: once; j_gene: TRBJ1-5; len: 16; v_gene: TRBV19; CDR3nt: TGTGCCAGTAACGTACAGGGACCCGGGAGCAATCAGCCCCAGCATTTT; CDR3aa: CASNVQGPGSNQPQHF
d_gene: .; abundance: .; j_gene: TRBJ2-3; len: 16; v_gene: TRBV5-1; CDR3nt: TGCGCCAGCAGCTTGGGAATGGGGGCCGGCACAGATACGCAGTATTTT; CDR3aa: CASSLGMGAGTDTQYF
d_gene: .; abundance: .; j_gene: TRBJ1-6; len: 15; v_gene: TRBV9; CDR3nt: TGTGCCAGCAGCGTAGGGGCAAACAGTAATTCACCCCTCCACTTT; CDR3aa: CASSVGANSNSPLHF
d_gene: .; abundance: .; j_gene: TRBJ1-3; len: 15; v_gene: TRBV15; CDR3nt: TGTGCCACCAGCAGAGACCGGACAGACGGAAACACCATATATTTT; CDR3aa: CATSRDRTDGNTIYF
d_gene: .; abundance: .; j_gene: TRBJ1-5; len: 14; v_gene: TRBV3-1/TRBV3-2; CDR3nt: TGTGCCAGCAGCCAAGGACAGAGCAATCAGCCCCAGCATTTT; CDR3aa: CASSQGQSNQPQHF
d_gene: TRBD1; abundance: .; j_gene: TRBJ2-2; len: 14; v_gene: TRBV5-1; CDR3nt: TGCGCCAGCAGGAAGACAGGGGTCACCGGGGAGCTGTTTTTT; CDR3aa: CASRKTGVTGELFF
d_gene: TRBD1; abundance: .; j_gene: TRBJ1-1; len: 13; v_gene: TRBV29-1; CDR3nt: TGCAGCGTACACAGGGGGCCGGGCACTGAAGCTTTCTTT; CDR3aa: CSVHRGPGTEAFF
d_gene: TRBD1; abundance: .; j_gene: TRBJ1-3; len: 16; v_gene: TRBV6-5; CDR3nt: TGTGCCAGCAGTAACTTTCAGGGGGCATCTGGAAACACCATATATTTT; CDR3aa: CASSNFQGASGNTIYF
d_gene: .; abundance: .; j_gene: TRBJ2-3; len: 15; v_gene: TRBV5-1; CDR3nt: TGCGCCAGCAGCTTGGGCGGCAGATCCACAGATACGCAGTATTTT; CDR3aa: CASSLGGRSTDTQYF
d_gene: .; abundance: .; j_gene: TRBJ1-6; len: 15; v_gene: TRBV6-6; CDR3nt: TGTGCCAGCAGTCCCCTCCCTGATCCCAATTCACCCCTCCACTTT; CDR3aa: CASSPLPDPNSPLHF
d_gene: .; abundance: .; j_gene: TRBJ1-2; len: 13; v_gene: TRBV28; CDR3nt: TGTGCCAGCAGTTCGACATTAAACTATGGCTACACCTTC; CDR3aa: CASSSTLNYGYTF
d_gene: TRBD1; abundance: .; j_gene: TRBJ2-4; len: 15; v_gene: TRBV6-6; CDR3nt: TGTGCCAGCAGAGGATCGGGGACAGTAAGGAACATTCAGTACTTC; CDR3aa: CASRGSGTVRNIQYF
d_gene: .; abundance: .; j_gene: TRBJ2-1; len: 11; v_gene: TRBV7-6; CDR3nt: TGTGCCAGCAGCTCCCCTAATGAGCAGTTCTTC; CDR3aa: CASSSPNEQFF
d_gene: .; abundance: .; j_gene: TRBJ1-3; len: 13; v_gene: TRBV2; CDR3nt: TGTGCCAGCAGTGAGACACTGGGAAACACCATATATTTT; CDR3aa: CASSETLGNTIYF
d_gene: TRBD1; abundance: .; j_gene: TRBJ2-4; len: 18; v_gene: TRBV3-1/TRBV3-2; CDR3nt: TGTGCCAGCAGCCCCACGGGACAGGGGGCGCGTGCCAAAAACATTCAGTACTTC; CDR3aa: CASSPTGQGARAKNIQYF
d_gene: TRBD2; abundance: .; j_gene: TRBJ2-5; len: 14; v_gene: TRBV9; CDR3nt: TGTGCCAGCAGCGTAGTGCCGGGGGAGGGGACCCAGTACTTC; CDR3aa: CASSVVPGEGTQYF
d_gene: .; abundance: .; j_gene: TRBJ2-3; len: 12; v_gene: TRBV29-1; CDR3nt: TGCAGCGTTGTTTGGGGTGGAGATACGCAGTATTTT; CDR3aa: CSVVWGGDTQYF
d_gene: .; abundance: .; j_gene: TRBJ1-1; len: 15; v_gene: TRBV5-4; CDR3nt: TGTGCCAGCAGCCCCTGGGCGGGATTTGGGACTGAAGCTTTCTTT; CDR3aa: CASSPWAGFGTEAFF
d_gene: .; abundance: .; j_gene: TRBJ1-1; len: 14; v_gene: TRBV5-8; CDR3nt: TGTGCCAGCAGCTTGATACGGGTTGGAACTGAAGCTTTCTTT; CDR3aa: CASSLIRVGTEAFF
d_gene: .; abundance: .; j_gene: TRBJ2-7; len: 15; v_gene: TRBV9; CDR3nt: TGTGCCAGCAGCGTAGGGCAGGGCACTCTCTACGAGCAGTACTTC; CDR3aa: CASSVGQGTLYEQYF
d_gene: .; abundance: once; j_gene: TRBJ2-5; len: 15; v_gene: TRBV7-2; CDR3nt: TGTGCCAGCAGCTTAGCCAGGGGGGGCCTGGAGACCCAGTACTTC; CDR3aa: CASSLARGGLETQYF
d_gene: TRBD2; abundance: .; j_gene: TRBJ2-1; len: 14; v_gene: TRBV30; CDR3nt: TGTGCCTGGAGTGCGTTGAGCGGGGGAGGGGAGCAGTTCTTC; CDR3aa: CAWSALSGGGEQFF
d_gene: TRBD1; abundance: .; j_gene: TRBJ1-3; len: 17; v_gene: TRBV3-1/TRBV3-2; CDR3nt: TGTGCCAGCAGCCAATTTGCGCAGGGGGCAGCTGGAAACACCATATATTTT; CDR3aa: CASSQFAQGAAGNTIYF
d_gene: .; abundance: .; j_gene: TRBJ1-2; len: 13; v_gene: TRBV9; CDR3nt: TGTGCCAGCAGCGTAGCCGGGGACTATGGCTACACCTTC; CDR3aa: CASSVAGDYGYTF
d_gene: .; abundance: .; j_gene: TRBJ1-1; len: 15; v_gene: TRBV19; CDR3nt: TGTGCCAGTAGTATCGGGGCCACAGGGCAACCTGAAGCTTTCTTT; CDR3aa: CASSIGATGQPEAFF
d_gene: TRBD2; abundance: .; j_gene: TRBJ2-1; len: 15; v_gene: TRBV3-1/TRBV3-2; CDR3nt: TGTGCCAGCAGCCAGGAGCTAGCGGGGTACAATGAGCAGTTCTTC; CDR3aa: CASSQELAGYNEQFF